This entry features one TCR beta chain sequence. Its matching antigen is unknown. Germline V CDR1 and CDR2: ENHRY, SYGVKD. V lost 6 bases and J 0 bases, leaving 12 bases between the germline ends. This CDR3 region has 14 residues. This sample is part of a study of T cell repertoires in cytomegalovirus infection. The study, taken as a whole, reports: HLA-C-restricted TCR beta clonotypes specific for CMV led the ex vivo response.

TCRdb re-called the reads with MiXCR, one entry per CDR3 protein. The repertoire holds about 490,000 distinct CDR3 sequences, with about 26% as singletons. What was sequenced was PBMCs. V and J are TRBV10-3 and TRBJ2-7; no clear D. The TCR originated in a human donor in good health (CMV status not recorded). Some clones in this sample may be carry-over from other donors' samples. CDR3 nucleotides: TGTGCCATCAGGCAGGACCTAAGCTCCTACGAGCAGTACTTC. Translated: CAIRQDLSSYEQYF.